This T cell receptor (beta chain) was sequenced during a study of CD8 T cells in ankylosing spondylitis. Study observations and caveats: A motif of seven or eight highly homologous TCR beta variants was seen as apparently characteristic of ankylosing spondylitis blood. CD8+ by phenotype, disease-linked clones were relatively rare in peripheral blood.

The CDR3 contains 15 residues. The germline gives CDR1 SGDLS, CDR2 YYNGEE. The V segment lost 0 bases and the J segment 0 bases; nucleotides outside the gene matches: 0. This clonotype was counted a few times. The antigen remains unidentified. Each TCR beta library was made by quantitative 5'-RACE that incorporated molecular barcodes. A single record per CDR3 protein comes from TCRdb applying MiXCR to the 5' RACE reads. The sample gives 310,000 or so distinct CDR3 sequences, around 19% of which show up once; 7.5% to 9.5% is in the top ten. The sequencing input was blood, either unsorted or a sorted T cell fraction (not recorded which). The gene calls are TRBV9 and TRBJ2-1; 7 bases align to TRBD1. The sequence was obtained from a male donor with ankylosing spondylitis or in good health (not recorded which). DNA for the CDR3: TGTGCCAGCAGCGTAGACAGGGGCTCCTACAATGAGCAGTTCTTC. This codes for CASSVDRGSYNEQFF.